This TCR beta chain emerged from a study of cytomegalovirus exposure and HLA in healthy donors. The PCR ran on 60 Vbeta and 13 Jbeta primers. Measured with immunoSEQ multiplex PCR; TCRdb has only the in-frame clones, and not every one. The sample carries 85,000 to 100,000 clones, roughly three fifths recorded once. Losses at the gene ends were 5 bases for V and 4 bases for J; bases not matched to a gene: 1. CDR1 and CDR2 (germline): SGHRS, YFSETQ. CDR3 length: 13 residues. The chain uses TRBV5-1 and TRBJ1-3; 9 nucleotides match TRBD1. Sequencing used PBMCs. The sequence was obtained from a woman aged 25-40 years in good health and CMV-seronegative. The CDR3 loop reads CASSGQGGNTIYF. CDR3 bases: TGCGCCAGCAGTGGACAGGGGGGAAACACCATATATTTT.